Reported below is one T cell receptor beta chain. Its antigen remains unidentified. The V end lost 5 bases, the J end lost 4 bases, and 14 bases lay between the germline ends. Per the germline V gene, CDR1 is MNHEY and CDR2 is SVGAGI. The CDR3 runs 14 residues. The data originate from a study of siplizumab effects on memory and regulatory T cells. The study's findings and limits: Siplizumab produced a significant reduction in alloreactive sequences that were traceable to unstimulated CD4+ memory cells. Naive T cells, seemingly more diverse than memory cells, seemed major alloresponse contributors. Just a small share of alloreactive clones was traced back to unstimulated subsets.

Approximately 100,000 TCR templates underwent assay in each sample. Data came from immunoSEQ multiplex PCR; TCRdb stores just in-frame clones and leaves some out. The sample contains 90,000 to 95,000 clones, approximately 94% of which appear only once. The sample was CD8+ T cells sorted from blood. The TCR was taken from a human donor in good health. The rearrangement uses TRBV6-5 and TRBJ1-2; D not resolved. The chain's CDR3 is CASSAGPRIYGYTF. The CDR3, as DNA: TGTGCCAGCAGTGCGGGTCCCAGAATCTATGGCTACACCTTC.